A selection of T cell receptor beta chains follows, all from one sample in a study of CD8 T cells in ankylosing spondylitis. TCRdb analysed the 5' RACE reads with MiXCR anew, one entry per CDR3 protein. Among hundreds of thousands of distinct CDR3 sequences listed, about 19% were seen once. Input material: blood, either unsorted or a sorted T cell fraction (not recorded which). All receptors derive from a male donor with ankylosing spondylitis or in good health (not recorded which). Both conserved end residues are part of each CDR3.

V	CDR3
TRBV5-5	CASSRGTPSTDTQYF
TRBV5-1	CASSSTGTSAYNEQFF
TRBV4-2	CASSQLVSAGGSGANVLTF
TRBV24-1	CATSARDEQFF
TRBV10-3	CAISESRGSTDTQYF
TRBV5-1	CASDWRDGATGELFF
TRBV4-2	CASSQDLGFQETQYF
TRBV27	CATSRGTGSFSYNEQFF
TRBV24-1	CATSAFGQSEAFF
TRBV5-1	CASSAGQGAPGNTIYF
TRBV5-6	CVSSYGASTDTQYF
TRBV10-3	CATHGGEPLNQPQHF
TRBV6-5	CASSSRLGDTQYF
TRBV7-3	CASSSGLAGSLDTQYF
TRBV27	CASGGTVTGELFF
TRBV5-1	CASSQPGRANTGELFF